The TCR beta chain described here comes from a study of T cell clones after liver transplantation. For the study at large: In this trial, immunosuppression withdrawal was attempted within 2 years of liver transplant. Post-transplant blood was tracked for graft-donor-reactive T cell clones identified in a pre-transplant mixed lymphocyte reaction. Study findings and constraints: Post-transplant time points were not standardized, so conclusions are preliminary.

About this clone itself: Its antigen remains unidentified.

The CDR3 is made up of 13 amino acids. CDR1 and CDR2 from the germline V gene are SGHTA and FQGNSA. V was pared by 5 bases and J by 1 base, with 8 bases between. The table came from immunoSEQ multiplex PCR; TCRdb's copy has only in-frame clones and leaves some out. Altogether tens of thousands of clones are present, 70% to 75% being singletons, with the ten largest covering over 8%. The receptor comes from a human patient who received a liver transplant. Some T cells may be supplied by the graft donor. Source: CD4+ T cells from blood, taken at the 22-month timepoint. The gene calls are TRBV7-2 and TRBJ1-1, with no clear D. CDR3 region: CASSRRRNTEAFF. Written as DNA, the CDR3 is TGTGCCAGCAGCCGTCGCCGGAACACTGAAGCTTTCTTT.